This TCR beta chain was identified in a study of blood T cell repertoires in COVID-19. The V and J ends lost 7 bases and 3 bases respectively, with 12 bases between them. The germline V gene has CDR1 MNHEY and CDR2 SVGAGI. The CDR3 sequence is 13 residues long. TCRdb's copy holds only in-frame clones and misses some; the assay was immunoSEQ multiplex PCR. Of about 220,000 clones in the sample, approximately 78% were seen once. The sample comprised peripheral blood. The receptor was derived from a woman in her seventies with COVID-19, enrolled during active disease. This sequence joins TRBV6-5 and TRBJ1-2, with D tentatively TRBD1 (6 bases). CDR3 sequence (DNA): TGTGCCAGCACTCGGGCAGGGGACTATGGCTACACCTTC. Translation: CASTRAGDYGYTF.